A single sample is the source of the 16 T cell receptor beta chains below, sequenced in a study of T cell repertoires in cytomegalovirus infection. Antigens of these TCRs are unknown. TCRdb analysed the reads with MiXCR anew, one entry per CDR3 protein. The repertoire holds hundreds of thousands of distinct CDR3 sequences, with 25% to 35% as singletons. The input for sequencing was cultured PBMCs, taken from culture after CMV antigen stimulation. These receptors were obtained from a human donor in good health (CMV status not recorded). Some clones in this sample may be carry-over from other donors' samples.

The rearrangement uses TRBV9 and TRBJ1-6; 8 positions match TRBD1. The CDR3 runs 14 residues. The trim removed 2 bases at V and 8 bases at J, leaving 3 bases unmatched. CDR1 is SGDLS, CDR2 YYNGEE, per germline. DNA for the CDR3: TGTGCCAGCAGCGTCACAGGGGGAGATTCACCCCTCCACTTT. Translated: CASSVTGGDSPLHF.

This clonotype came up a few times. The chain employs TRBV7-3 and TRBJ2-1; 7 nucleotides align to TRBD1. The CDR3 contains 16 residues. V lost 5 bases, J lost 9 bases, and 16 bases stayed unmatched. The germline V gene encodes CDR1 SGHTA and CDR2 FQGTGA. The CDR3, as DNA: TGTGCCAGCAGCGCCCTTACAAGGACAGGCTGGGGTGAGCAGTTCTTC. The encoded protein is CASSALTRTGWGEQFF. Complete variable domain (other parts from reference TRBV7-3 and TRBJ2-1): GAGVSQTPSNKVTEKGKYVELRCDPISGHTALYWYRQSLGQGPEFLIYFQGTGAADDSGLPNDRFFAVRPEGSVSTLKIQRTERGDSAVYLCASSALTRTGWGEQFFGPGTRLTVL.

The V and J genes are TRBV19 and TRBJ2-3, with 11 bases matching TRBD1. Germline loops: CDR1 LNHDA, CDR2 SQIVND (reference sequence). J lost 4 bases, V lost 3 bases, and 3 bases had no gene match. This CDR3 has 15 amino acids. The CDR3 protein is CASSIMGQGADTQYF. The CDR3 DNA reads TGTGCCAGTAGTATCATGGGACAGGGGGCAGATACGCAGTATTTT. Full variable domain (missing parts from reference TRBV19 and TRBJ2-3): DGGITQSPKYLFRKEGQNVTLSCEQNLNHDAMYWYRQDPGQGLRLIYYSQIVNDFQKGDIAEGYSVSREKKESFPLTVTSAQKNPTAFYLCASSIMGQGADTQYFGPGTRLTVL.

V gene TRBV7-2 combines with J gene TRBJ2-3; 7 nucleotides agree with TRBD2. The length of the CDR3 is 15 residues. Germline loops: CDR1 SGHTA, CDR2 FQGNSA. J gave up 0 bases and V 4 bases, and 4 bases lay outside the gene matches. In DNA form, the CDR3 reads TGTGCCAGCAGCTCCGTAGCGGGTAGCACAGATACGCAGTATTTT. Amino acids: CASSSVAGSTDTQYF. The entire variable domain, with the rest obtained from reference TRBV7-2 and TRBJ2-3, is as follows: GAGVSQSPSNKVTEKGKDVELRCDPISGHTALYWYRQSLGQGLEFLIYFQGNSAPDKSGLPSDRFSAERTGGSVSTLTIQRTQQEDSAVYLCASSSVAGSTDTQYFGPGTRLTVL.

The gene calls are TRBV19 and TRBJ1-5; the D is unclear. Looked up from germline, CDR1 is LNHDA and CDR2 is SQIVND (reference sequence). The CDR3 length is 14 residues. Between the trimmed V and J ends, which lost 10 bases and 3 bases, there was a span of 16 bases. The CDR3 DNA follows: TGTGCCAAAAGGGCGGGGTCCCCCAATCAGCCCCAGCATTTT. This sequence encodes CAKRAGSPNQPQHF.

The chain links TRBV7-9 to TRBJ2-1, with 10 bases matching TRBD2. Trimming took 5 bases from V and 0 from J; bases not matched to a gene: 22. This CDR3 comprises 22 residues. Looked up from germline, CDR1 is SEHNR and CDR2 is FQNEAQ (reference sequence). DNA for the CDR3: TGTGCCAGCAGCCTCGGGACTAGCGCCCGGATGCCACCCTCCAGCTCCTACAATGAGCAGTTCTTC. It is translated as CASSLGTSARMPPSSSYNEQFF.

The chain couples TRBV10-3 to TRBJ1-2, with D perhaps matching TRBD1 (6 bases). The V gene lost 7 bases and the J gene lost 6 bases, with 15 bases spanning the gap. Germline loops: CDR1 ENHRY, CDR2 SYGVKD. This CDR3 is 13 amino acids long. In DNA form, the CDR3 reads TGTGCCATCACCCCCGGGGGGGCGGATGGCTACACCTTC. It translates to CAITPGGADGYTF.

The rearrangement uses TRBV7-3 and TRBJ1-1; 7 bases map to TRBD1. This CDR3 is built from 14 residues. The J segment lost 5 bases and the V segment lost 5 bases, leaving 8 bases of the junction unmatched. Germline V gene sequence: CDR1 SGHTA, CDR2 FQGTGA. The CDR3 sequence is CASSRTGVGTEAFF. The DNA of the CDR3 is TGTGCCAGCAGCCGTACAGGGGTGGGGACTGAAGCTTTCTTT.

The V gene is TRBV6-5, the J gene TRBJ1-4, with TRBD1 matching 10 bases. Germline trimming cut 8 bases from V and 8 bases from J; bases unmatched to any gene: 14. CDR1 and CDR2 from the germline V gene are MNHEY and SVGAGI. The CDR3 covers 16 residues. The CDR3 DNA is TGTGCCAGCGGTTTTCAGACCGGGACAGGGGACGAAAAACTGTTTTTT. This gives the protein CASGFQTGTGDEKLFF.

This chain links TRBV23-1 with TRBJ2-1; D might be TRBD2 (6 bases). TRBV23-1 is an open reading frame whose function is uncertain. The CDR3 sequence is 20 residues long. Trimming removed 6 bases from V and 0 bases from J, with 27 bases in between. CDR3 sequence reads: CASSPGRGSTRPGSYNEQFF. CDR3 bases: TGCGCCAGCAGCCCCGGTCGGGGTTCGACTAGGCCCGGCTCCTACAATGAGCAGTTCTTC.

This clonotype has a handful of counts. The chain has TRBV4-2 and TRBJ2-1, with D perhaps TRBD2 (7 bases). This CDR3 is 16 amino acids long. Trimming removed 4 bases from V and 8 bases from J, with 21 bases in between. Germline values: CDR1 LGHNA, CDR2 YNFKEQ. Here the CDR3 DNA reads TGTGCCAGCAGCCCCGATGAGGGGGAGGGCCGCGATGAGCAGTTCTTC. This encodes CASSPDEGEGRDEQFF.

This clonotype has more than one count but fewer than ten. The chain couples TRBV2 to TRBJ2-5; possibly TRBD1 or TRBD2 for D (5 bases each). Germline V gives CDR1 SNHLY, CDR2 FYNNEI. The CDR3 consists of 13 residues. The V end was cut by 5 bases, the J end by 5 bases, with 12 bases between. The chain's CDR3 is CASSNPGPETQYF. CDR3 bases: TGTGCCAGCAGTAACCCGGGACCTGAGACCCAGTACTTC.

This clonotype has only one observation. The chain is built from TRBV5-6 and TRBJ2-1; 7 bases map to TRBD2. Germline assignment: CDR1 SGHDT and CDR2 YYEEEE. Losses at the gene ends were 4 bases for V and 10 bases for J; bases not matched to a gene: 11. The CDR3 consists of 14 residues. The CDR3 DNA follows: TGTGCCAGCAGCCACACGGGGAGGGGTCGGGAGCAGTTCTTC. It encodes CASSHTGRGREQFF.

The chain is built from TRBV7-8 and TRBJ1-2, with D possibly being TRBD1 (6 bases). V gave up 1 base and J gave up 2 bases, with 14 bases separating them. The CDR3 has 16 residues. CDR1 is SGHVS, CDR2 FQNEAQ, per germline. Here the CDR3 reads CASSLVRAQGNYGYTF. CDR3 sequence (DNA): TGTGCCAGCAGCTTAGTGCGAGCCCAGGGGAACTATGGCTACACCTTC.

The chain carries TRBV28 and TRBJ1-5, with D tentatively TRBD1 (6 bases). Germline lookup yields CDR1 MDHEN and CDR2 SYDVKM. V lost 4 bases and J lost 8, with 21 bases in between. The CDR3 runs 16 residues. The CDR3 bases are TGTGCCAGCAGTTCCCCAGGGCAGGGGCGGTATGAGCCCCAGCATTTT. Protein sequence: CASSSPGQGRYEPQHF.

The gene calls are TRBV4-2 and TRBJ2-3; TRBD2 aligns across 7 bases. The CDR3 runs 15 residues. The germline V gene has CDR1 LGHNA and CDR2 YNFKEQ. Trimming removed 6 bases from V and 2 bases from J; junction bases left unmatched: 8. The CDR3 loop reads CASRLGLNYTDTQYF. CDR3 coding DNA: TGTGCCAGCAGACTGGGACTAAATTACACAGATACGCAGTATTTT.